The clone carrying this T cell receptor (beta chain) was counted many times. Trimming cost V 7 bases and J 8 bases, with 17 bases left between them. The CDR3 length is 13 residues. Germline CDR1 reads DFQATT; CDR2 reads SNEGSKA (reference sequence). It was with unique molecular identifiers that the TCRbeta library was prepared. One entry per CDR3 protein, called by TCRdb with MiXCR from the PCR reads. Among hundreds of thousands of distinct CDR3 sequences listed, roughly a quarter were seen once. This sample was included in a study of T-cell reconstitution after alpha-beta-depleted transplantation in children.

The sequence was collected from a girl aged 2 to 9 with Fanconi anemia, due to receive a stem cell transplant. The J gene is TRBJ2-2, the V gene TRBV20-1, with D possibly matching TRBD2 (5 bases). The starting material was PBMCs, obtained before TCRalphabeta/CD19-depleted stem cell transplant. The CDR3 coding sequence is TGCAGTGTTAAGGTGGGAGATCCTGGGGAGCTGTTTTTT. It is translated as CSVKVGDPGELFF.